This T cell receptor (beta chain) was documented in a study of read filtering for tumor transcriptome and immune sequencing. For the study at large: Per sample, TCR-region reads ranged about 4.05 to 10.27 million by IR-seq, about 85 to 1,400 by RNA-seq.

The CDR3 length is 13 residues. Trimming cost V 6 bases and J 4 bases, with 13 bases left between them. Germline assignment: CDR1 DFQATT and CDR2 SNEGSKA (reference sequence). General study results and limits: Dropping single-read clonotypes raised IR-seq and RNA-seq shared-clonotype correlation.

This clonotype was observed at least ten times. The antigen is not known. The library was built from about 400 ng RNA with molecular barcoded adaptors for alpha/delta and beta/gamma chains. TCRdb reprocessed the reads via MiXCR and lists one record per CDR3 protein. In the table there are 60,000 to 80,000 distinct CDR3 sequences, approximately 15% of which are singletons. This sequence was found in a donor older than 35 with multiple myeloma. Sample: a population of CD138-negative cells sorted from bone marrow. The chain couples TRBV20-1 to TRBJ1-5; D gene ambiguous. DNA of the CDR3: TGCAGTGCCGCCGTTGGACGGAATCAGCCCCAGCATTTT. Its protein product is CSAAVGRNQPQHF.